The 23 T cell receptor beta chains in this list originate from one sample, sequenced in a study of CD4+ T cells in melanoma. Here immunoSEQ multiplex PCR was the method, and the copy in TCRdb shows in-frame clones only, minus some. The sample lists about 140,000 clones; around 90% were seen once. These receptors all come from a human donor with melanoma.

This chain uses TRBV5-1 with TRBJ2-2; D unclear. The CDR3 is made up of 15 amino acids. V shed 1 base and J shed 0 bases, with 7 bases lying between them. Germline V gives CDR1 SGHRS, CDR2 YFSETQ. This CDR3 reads CASSLFRPNTGELFF. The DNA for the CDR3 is TGCGCCAGCAGCTTGTTCAGGCCGAACACCGGGGAGCTGTTTTTT.

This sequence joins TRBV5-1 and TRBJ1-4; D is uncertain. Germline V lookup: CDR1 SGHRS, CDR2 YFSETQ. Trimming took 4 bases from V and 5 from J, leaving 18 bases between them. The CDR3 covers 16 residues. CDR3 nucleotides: TGCGCCAGCAGCCCGGGAGCGATCAGGATGAATGAAAAACTGTTTTTT. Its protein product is CASSPGAIRMNEKLFF. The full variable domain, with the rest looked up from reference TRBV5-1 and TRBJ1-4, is KAGVTQTPRYLIKTRGQQVTLSCSPISGHRSVSWYQQTPGQGLQFLFEYFSETQRNKGNFPGRFSGRQFSNSRSEMNVSTLELGDSALYLCASSPGAIRMNEKLFFGSGTQLSVL.

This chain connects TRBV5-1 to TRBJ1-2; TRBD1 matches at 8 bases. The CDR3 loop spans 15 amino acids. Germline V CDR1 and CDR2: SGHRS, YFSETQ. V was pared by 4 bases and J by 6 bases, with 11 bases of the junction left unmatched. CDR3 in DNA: TGCGCCAGCAGCCCGGGACAGGCCGCAGGGAATGGCTACACCTTC. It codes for CASSPGQAAGNGYTF.

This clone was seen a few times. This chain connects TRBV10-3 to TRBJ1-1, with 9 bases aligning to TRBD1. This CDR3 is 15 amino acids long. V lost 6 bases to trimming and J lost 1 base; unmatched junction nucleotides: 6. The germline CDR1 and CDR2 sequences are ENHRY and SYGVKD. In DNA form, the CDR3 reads TGTGCCATCAGCACAGGGGGCGAGGGGAACACTGAAGCTTTCTTT. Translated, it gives CAISTGGEGNTEAFF.

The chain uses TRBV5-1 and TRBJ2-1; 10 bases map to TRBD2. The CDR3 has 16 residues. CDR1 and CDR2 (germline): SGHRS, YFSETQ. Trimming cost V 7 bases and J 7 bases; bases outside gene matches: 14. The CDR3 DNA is TGCGCCAGCGGTCGTATGAGCGGGGGGGCAGGTAATGAGCAGTTCTTC. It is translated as CASGRMSGGAGNEQFF.

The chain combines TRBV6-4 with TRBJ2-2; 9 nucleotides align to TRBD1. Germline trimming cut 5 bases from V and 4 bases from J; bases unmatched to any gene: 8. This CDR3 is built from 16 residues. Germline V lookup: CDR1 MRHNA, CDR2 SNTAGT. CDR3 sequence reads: CASSKHRDRATGELFF. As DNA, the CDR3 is TGTGCCAGCAGTAAACACCGGGACAGGGCCACCGGGGAGCTGTTTTTT.

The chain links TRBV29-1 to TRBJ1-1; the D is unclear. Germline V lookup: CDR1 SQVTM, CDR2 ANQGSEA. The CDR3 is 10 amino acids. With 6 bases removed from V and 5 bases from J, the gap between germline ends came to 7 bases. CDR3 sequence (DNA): TGCAGCGTGACCAGTACTGAAGCTTTCTTT. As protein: CSVTSTEAFF.

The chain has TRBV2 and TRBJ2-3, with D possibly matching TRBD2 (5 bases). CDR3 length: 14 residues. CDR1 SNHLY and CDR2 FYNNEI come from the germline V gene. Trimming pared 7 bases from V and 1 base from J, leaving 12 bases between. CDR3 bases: TGTGCCAGCAATTCCAACGGGGGCACAGATACGCAGTATTTT. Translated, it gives CASNSNGGTDTQYF.

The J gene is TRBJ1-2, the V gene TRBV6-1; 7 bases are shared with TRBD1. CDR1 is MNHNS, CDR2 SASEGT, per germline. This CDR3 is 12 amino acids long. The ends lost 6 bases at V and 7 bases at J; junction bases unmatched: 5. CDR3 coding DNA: TGTGCCAGCAGGGCGACAGGGAGTGGCTACACCTTC. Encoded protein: CASRATGSGYTF.

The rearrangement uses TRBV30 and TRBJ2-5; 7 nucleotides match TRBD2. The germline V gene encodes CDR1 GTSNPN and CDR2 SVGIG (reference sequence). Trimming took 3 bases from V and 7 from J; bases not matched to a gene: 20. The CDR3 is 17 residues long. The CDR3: CAWRTRHGGGGPGTQYF. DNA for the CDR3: TGTGCCTGGAGAACCCGTCATGGGGGGGGAGGTCCGGGGACCCAGTACTTC.

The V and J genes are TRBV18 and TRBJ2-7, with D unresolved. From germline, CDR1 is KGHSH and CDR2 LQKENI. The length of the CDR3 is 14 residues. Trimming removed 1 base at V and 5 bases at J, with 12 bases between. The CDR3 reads CASSPRRQPNEQYF. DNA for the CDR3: TGTGCCAGCTCACCACGGCGTCAGCCCAACGAGCAGTACTTC.

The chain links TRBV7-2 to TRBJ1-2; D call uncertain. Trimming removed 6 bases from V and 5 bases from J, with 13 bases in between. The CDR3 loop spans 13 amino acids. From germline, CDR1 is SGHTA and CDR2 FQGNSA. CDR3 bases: TGTGCCAGCAGTCGGCCCCCAGAGTATGGCTACACCTTC. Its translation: CASSRPPEYGYTF.

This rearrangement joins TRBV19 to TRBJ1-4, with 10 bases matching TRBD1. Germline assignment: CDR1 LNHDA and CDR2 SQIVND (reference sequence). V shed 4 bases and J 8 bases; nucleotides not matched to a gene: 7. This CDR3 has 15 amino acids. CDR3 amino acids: CASSRDRGGKEKLFF. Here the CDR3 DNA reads TGTGCCAGTAGTAGGGACAGGGGAGGAAAAGAAAAACTGTTTTTT. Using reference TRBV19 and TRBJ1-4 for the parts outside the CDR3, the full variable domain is DGGITQSPKYLFRKEGQNVTLSCEQNLNHDAMYWYRQDPGQGLRLIYYSQIVNDFQKGDIAEGYSVSREKKESFPLTVTSAQKNPTAFYLCASSRDRGGKEKLFFGSGTQLSVL.

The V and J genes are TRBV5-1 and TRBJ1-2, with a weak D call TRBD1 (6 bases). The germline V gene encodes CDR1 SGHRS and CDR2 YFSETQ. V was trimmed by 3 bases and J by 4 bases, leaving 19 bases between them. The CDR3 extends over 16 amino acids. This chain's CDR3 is CASSSGDALLGYGYTF. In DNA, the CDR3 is TGCGCCAGCAGCTCAGGGGACGCGCTATTGGGCTATGGCTACACCTTC.

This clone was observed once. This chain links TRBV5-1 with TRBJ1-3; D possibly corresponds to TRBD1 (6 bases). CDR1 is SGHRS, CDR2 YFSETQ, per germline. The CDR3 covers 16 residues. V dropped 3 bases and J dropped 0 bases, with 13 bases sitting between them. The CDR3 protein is CASSYTGMRSGNTIYF. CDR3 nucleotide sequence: TGCGCCAGCAGCTATACAGGGATGCGCTCTGGAAACACCATATATTTT.

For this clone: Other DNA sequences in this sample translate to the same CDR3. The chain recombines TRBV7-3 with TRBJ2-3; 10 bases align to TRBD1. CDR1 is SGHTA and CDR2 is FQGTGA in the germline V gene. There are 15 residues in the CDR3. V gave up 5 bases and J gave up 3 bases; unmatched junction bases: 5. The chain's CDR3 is CASSRTGGRTDTQYF. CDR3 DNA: TGTGCCAGCAGCAGGACAGGGGGACGTACAGATACGCAGTATTTT.

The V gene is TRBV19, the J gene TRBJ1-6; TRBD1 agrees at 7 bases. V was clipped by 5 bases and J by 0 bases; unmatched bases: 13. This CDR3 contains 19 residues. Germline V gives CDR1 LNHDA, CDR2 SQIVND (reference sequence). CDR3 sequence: CASSWSGGQMSSYNSPLHF. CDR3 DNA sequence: TGTGCCAGTAGTTGGTCAGGGGGACAGATGAGCTCCTATAATTCACCCCTCCACTTT.

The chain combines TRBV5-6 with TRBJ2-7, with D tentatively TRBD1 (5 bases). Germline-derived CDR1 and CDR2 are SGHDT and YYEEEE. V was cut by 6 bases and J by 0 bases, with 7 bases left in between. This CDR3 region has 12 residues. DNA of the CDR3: TGTGCCAGCACCGACAGCTCCTACGAGCAGTACTTC. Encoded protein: CASTDSSYEQYF.

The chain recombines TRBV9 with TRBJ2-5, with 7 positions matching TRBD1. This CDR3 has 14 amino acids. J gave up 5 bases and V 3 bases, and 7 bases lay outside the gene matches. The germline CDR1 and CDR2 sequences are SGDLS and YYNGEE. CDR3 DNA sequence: TGTGCCAGCAGCGCGACAGGGATCCCCGAGACCCAGTACTTC. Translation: CASSATGIPETQYF.

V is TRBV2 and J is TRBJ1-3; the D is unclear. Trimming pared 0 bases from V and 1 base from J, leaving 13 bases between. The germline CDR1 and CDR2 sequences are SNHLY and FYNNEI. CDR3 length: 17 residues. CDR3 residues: CASSEALSRSSGNTIYF. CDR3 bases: TGTGCCAGCAGTGAAGCGCTCTCAAGGAGTTCTGGAAACACCATATATTTT.

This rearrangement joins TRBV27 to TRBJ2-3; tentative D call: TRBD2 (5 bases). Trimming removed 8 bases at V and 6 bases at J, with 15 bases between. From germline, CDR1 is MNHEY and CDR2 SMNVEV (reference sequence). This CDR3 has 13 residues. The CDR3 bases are TGTGCCAGCGGTGTGGGCGGCGGGGATACGCAGTATTTT. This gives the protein CASGVGGGDTQYF.

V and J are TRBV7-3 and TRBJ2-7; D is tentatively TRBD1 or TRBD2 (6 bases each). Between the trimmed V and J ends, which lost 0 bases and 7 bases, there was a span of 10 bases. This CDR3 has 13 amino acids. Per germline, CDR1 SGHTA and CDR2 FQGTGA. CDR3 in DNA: TGTGCCAGCAGCTTAACATTAGGGGGGGAGCAGTACTTC. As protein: CASSLTLGGEQYF.

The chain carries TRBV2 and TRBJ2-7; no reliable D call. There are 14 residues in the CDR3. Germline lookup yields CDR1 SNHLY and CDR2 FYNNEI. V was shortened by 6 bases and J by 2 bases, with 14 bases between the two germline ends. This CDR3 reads CASSSRPGPYEQYF. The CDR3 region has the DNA TGTGCCAGCAGCTCCCGACCCGGACCCTACGAGCAGTACTTC. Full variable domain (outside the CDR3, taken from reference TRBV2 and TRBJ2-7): EPEVTQTPSHQVTQMGQEVILRCVPISNHLYFYWYRQILGQKVEFLVSFYNNEISEKSEIFDDQFSVERPDGSNFTLKIRSTKLEDSAMYFCASSSRPGPYEQYFGPGTRLTVT.